Listed here are 24 T cell receptor beta chains from one sample, sequenced in a study of T-cell memory formation after mild COVID-19. MiXCR, applied by TCRdb to the 5' RACE reads, yields one record per CDR3 protein. This table has approximately 190,000 distinct CDR3 sequences, 15% to 20% appearing once. Sequenced material: PBMCs or a T cell subset sorted from them (not recorded which). These receptors originate from an adult woman who had mild COVID-19 (a few samples of this study predate the infection). Cell type and time point are not known.

On this clonotype: The junction differs from germline at one of its ends, possibly a read error. The chain is built from TRBV5-1 and TRBJ2-3; D gene ambiguous. The CDR3 consists of 12 residues. The germline CDR1 and CDR2 sequences are SGHRS and YFSETQ. In DNA form, the CDR3 reads TGCGCCAGCAGCTTGGGAGGACCTTACACGAGTTTT. Translated, it gives CASSLGGPYTSF.

The table lists this clonotype with a few counts. V usage is TRBV20-1 and J usage is TRBJ2-1, with D maybe TRBD2 (5 bases). This CDR3 has 14 amino acids. The V gene's germline CDR1 is DFQATT and CDR2 SNEGSKA (reference sequence). V lost 6 bases and J 4 bases, leaving 16 bases between the germline ends. The CDR3 sequence is CSALTRLTYNEQFF. CDR3 nucleotides: TGCAGTGCCCTTACTAGGCTTACTTACAATGAGCAGTTCTTC.

The chain carries TRBV12-3 or TRBV12-4 and TRBJ1-2; 9 nucleotides match TRBD1. After removal of 4 bases from V and 2 bases from J, the junction contained 5 bases not matched to a gene. CDR3 length: 15 amino acids. This CDR3 is CASSWGTGSNYGYTF. The CDR3 DNA is TGTGCCAGCAGTTGGGGGACAGGGTCCAACTATGGCTACACCTTC.

This clonotype was detected a few times. In DNA, the CDR3 is TGTGCCACCAGTGACAGTAGTACCCTCCACGAGACCCAGTACTTC. Translation: CATSDSSTLHETQYF. The chain has TRBV24-1 and TRBJ2-5; D uncertain. The CDR3 sequence is 15 residues long. The V gene lost 4 bases and the J gene lost 5 bases, with 16 bases spanning the gap. The germline V gene has CDR1 KGHDR and CDR2 SFDVKD.

This clonotype has a count of ten or more. The chain's CDR3 is CASSAGLAGLRTDTQYF. The CDR3 DNA reads as TGCGCCAGCAGCGCGGGACTAGCGGGGCTACGCACAGATACGCAGTATTTT. The rearrangement links TRBV4-3 to TRBJ2-3, with 13 bases that match TRBD2. CDR1 and CDR2 from the germline V gene are LGHNA and YSLEER. V dropped 5 bases and J dropped 1; count of bases not matched to a gene: 6. There are 17 residues in the CDR3.

This clonotype was seen a handful of times. This chain uses TRBV27 with TRBJ2-7; possible D gene TRBD2, 6 bases. CDR1 MNHEY and CDR2 SMNVEV come from the germline V gene (reference sequence). The germline V and J ends were trimmed by 6 bases and 0 bases, with 15 bases remaining between them. The CDR3 runs to 15 residues. The CDR3 here is CASSPLAGRSYEQYF. In DNA form, the CDR3 reads TGTGCCAGCAGCCCCCTGGCGGGACGCTCCTACGAGCAGTACTTC.

Only a few counts were recorded for this clonotype. The gene calls are TRBV5-1 and TRBJ2-7, with 12 positions matching TRBD1. The J segment lost 5 bases and the V segment lost 0 bases, leaving 3 bases of the junction unmatched. The CDR3 covers 15 residues. Looked up from germline, CDR1 is SGHRS and CDR2 is YFSETQ. The CDR3: CASSLGGTGGNEQYF. The CDR3 coding sequence is TGCGCCAGCAGCTTGGGAGGGACAGGGGGCAACGAGCAGTACTTC.

The rearrangement links TRBV5-6 to TRBJ2-5; D remains ambiguous. Germline V lookup: CDR1 SGHDT, CDR2 YYEEEE. The ends were cut back, 0 bases at V and 4 bases at J, with 10 bases in the middle. The CDR3 has 14 amino acids. CDR3 sequence: CASSLVHGRETQYF. The DNA of the CDR3 is TGTGCCAGCAGCTTGGTTCATGGAAGAGAGACCCAGTACTTC.

This clonotype has just a few counts. The rearrangement uses TRBV5-1 and TRBJ2-2, with D perhaps TRBD1 (5 bases). This CDR3 has 16 amino acids. Deletions cut 2 bases from V and 6 bases from J, with 17 bases between. Germline V gene lookup returns CDR1 SGHRS and CDR2 YFSETQ. CDR3: CASSFEAQGSSGELFF. The DNA of the CDR3 is TGCGCCAGCAGCTTCGAGGCGCAGGGTTCTTCCGGGGAGCTGTTTTTT.

V and J are TRBV4-2 and TRBJ1-1; maybe TRBD1 (5 bases). The germline V gene encodes CDR1 LGHNA and CDR2 YNFKEQ. CDR3 length: 14 amino acids. Trimming stripped 0 bases from V and 7 bases from J, with 12 bases between. CDR3: CASSQEQGTLEAFF. The CDR3 bases are TGTGCCAGCAGCCAAGAGCAGGGAACACTTGAAGCTTTCTTT.

This sequence joins TRBV5-1 and TRBJ2-3, with unresolved D. The CDR3 contains 13 residues. From germline, CDR1 is SGHRS and CDR2 YFSETQ. Trimming stripped 0 bases from V and 2 bases from J, with 4 bases between. CDR3 amino acids: CASSLGYTDTQYF. For the CDR3, the DNA is TGCGCCAGCAGCTTGGGATACACAGATACGCAGTATTTT.

This clonotype was picked up a small number of times. The chain joins TRBV7-9 to TRBJ1-2, with a weak D call TRBD1 (6 bases). CDR3 size: 11 residues. Trimming stripped 6 bases from V and 8 bases from J, with 10 bases between. CDR1 is SEHNR, CDR2 FQNEAQ, per germline (reference sequence). The CDR3 loop is CASRRQDGYTF. CDR3 sequence (DNA): TGTGCCAGCAGACGACAGGACGGCTACACCTTC.

J is TRBJ2-5 and V is TRBV7-2; D is possibly TRBD1 (6 bases). Germline CDR1 and CDR2: SGHTA and FQGNSA. Trimming took off 0 bases at V and 2 bases at J, with 7 bases between the two ends. The CDR3 totals 14 residues. This chain's CDR3 is CASSLADRQETQYF. The CDR3 DNA is TGTGCCAGCAGCTTAGCTGACAGGCAAGAGACCCAGTACTTC.

The chain couples TRBV5-1 to TRBJ1-6, with unresolved D. CDR1 and CDR2 from the germline V gene are SGHRS and YFSETQ. V lost 6 bases, J lost 5 bases, and 9 bases lay in between. The CDR3 loop spans 13 amino acids. The CDR3 loop reads CASMAGDNSPLHF. In nucleotides, the CDR3 is TGCGCCAGCATGGCCGGGGATAATTCACCCCTCCACTTT.

The chain uses TRBV5-1 and TRBJ1-1; 8 nucleotides agree with TRBD1. The CDR3 contains 15 residues. The junction had 10 bases not matched to a gene; V was cut back by 4 bases and J by 5 bases. The V gene's germline CDR1 is SGHRS and CDR2 YFSETQ. This chain's CDR3 is CASSTLGQGGTEAFF. In DNA form, the CDR3 reads TGCGCCAGCAGCACCCTAGGACAGGGCGGGACTGAAGCTTTCTTT.

This chain links TRBV7-2 with TRBJ2-5, with no clear D. The germline gives CDR1 SGHTA, CDR2 FQGNSA. The CDR3 runs to 16 residues. V lost 5 bases and J 5 bases, leaving 21 bases between the germline ends. CDR3: CASSHTLPSRTETQYF. In DNA form, the CDR3 reads TGTGCCAGCAGCCACACTCTCCCCTCGCGCACGGAGACCCAGTACTTC.

This clonotype was detected ten times or more. The chain links TRBV12-3 or TRBV12-4 to TRBJ1-5; 7 positions agree with TRBD1. V was pared by 6 bases and J by 7 bases, with 12 bases of the junction left unmatched. CDR3 length equals 15 residues. The chain's CDR3 is CASSRRTGSDQPQHF. The CDR3 nucleotides are TGTGCCAGCAGCCGAAGGACAGGATCGGACCAGCCCCAGCATTTT.

This clonotype was counted a few times. V is TRBV6-6 and J is TRBJ1-2; D might be TRBD1 (6 bases). Trimming left V 6 bases short and J 5 bases short, with 19 bases between. CDR3 length equals 15 residues. Germline V gene sequence: CDR1 MNHNY, CDR2 SVGAGI (reference sequence). The CDR3 DNA follows: TGTGCCAGCAGCCCTCCGACAGGAAGGGGGTATGGCTACACCTTC. Its translation: CASSPPTGRGYGYTF.

Details on this clonotype: One end of the junction does not line up with germline, which may come from a read error. The V gene is TRBV18, the J gene TRBJ1-5, with D unresolved. Looked up from germline, CDR1 is KGHSH and CDR2 is LQKENI. This CDR3 is built from 15 residues. CDR3 sequence reads: CASSSSGIAAQTQHF. CDR3 coding DNA: TGTGCCAGCTCATCCTCGGGGATTGCGGCTCAGACCCAGCATTTT. The variable domain in full, with the rest retrieved from reference TRBV18 and TRBJ1-5, is NAGVMQNPRHLVRRRGQEARLRCSPMKGHSHVYWYRQLPEEGLKFMVYLQKENIIDESGMPKERFSAEFPKEGPSILRIQQVVRGDSAAYFCASSSSGIAAQTQHFGDGTRLSIL.

The chain employs TRBV7-2 and TRBJ2-2; TRBD2 matches at 11 bases. Germline V gene lookup returns CDR1 SGHTA and CDR2 FQGNSA. CDR3 length: 18 amino acids. V trimming: 0 bases; J trimming: 6 bases; junction bases outside the gene matches: 9. The CDR3 loop is CASSLARLAGGAAGELFF. CDR3 nucleotides: TGTGCCAGCAGCTTAGCCAGGCTAGCGGGGGGAGCAGCCGGGGAGCTGTTTTTT.

There are a few counts of this clonotype. V and J are TRBV7-2 and TRBJ2-2; 7 bases are shared with TRBD1. The CDR3 runs 14 residues. Germline V lookup: CDR1 SGHTA, CDR2 FQGNSA. The ends lost 5 bases at V and 4 bases at J; junction bases unmatched: 4. CDR3: CASSLDRRTGELFF. In DNA, the CDR3 is TGTGCCAGCAGCCTGGACAGGCGCACCGGGGAGCTGTTTTTT. Complete variable domain (other parts from reference TRBV7-2 and TRBJ2-2): GAGVSQSPSNKVTEKGKDVELRCDPISGHTALYWYRQSLGQGLEFLIYFQGNSAPDKSGLPSDRFSAERTGGSVSTLTIQRTQQEDSAVYLCASSLDRRTGELFFGEGSRLTVL.

This chain uses TRBV3-1 with TRBJ2-2; D remains unclear. The CDR3 contains 14 residues. The V gene's germline CDR1 is LGHDT and CDR2 YNNKEL (reference sequence). Between the trimmed V and J ends, which lost 0 bases and 9 bases, there was a span of 11 bases. The CDR3 DNA sequence: TGTGCCAGCAGCCAAGAAATGCTGATCAGGGAGCTGTTTTTT. Translation: CASSQEMLIRELFF.

The chain is built from TRBV20-1 and TRBJ1-2, with TRBD1 identical over 8 bases. The CDR3 contains 12 residues. V shed 6 bases, J shed 4 bases, and the junction held 4 bases outside the gene matches. The germline gives CDR1 DFQATT, CDR2 SNEGSKA (reference sequence). CDR3 in DNA: TGCAGTGCCACAGGGGGAAGCTATGGCTACACCTTC. Translation gives CSATGGSYGYTF.

This clonotype has more than one count but fewer than ten. The gene calls are TRBV12-3 or TRBV12-4 and TRBJ2-1, with D tentatively TRBD1 (6 bases). This CDR3 has 20 residues. V dropped 1 base and J dropped 2 bases, with 24 bases sitting between them. The CDR3 is CASSLVRTGLRLGPYNEQFF. In DNA, the CDR3 is TGTGCCAGCAGTTTAGTTAGAACAGGGTTACGGCTAGGGCCCTACAATGAGCAGTTCTTC.